This T cell receptor (beta chain) emerged from a study of radiation and T cells in renal cell carcinoma (dated by TCRdb to 2018 to 2020). About the full investigation: A total of under 60 samples underwent TCR beta sequencing, made up of roughly 26 tumors and about 27 peripheral blood samples. Across all 50 or so samples, around 4,000,000 unique CDR3 nucleotide sequences encoding about 2.4 million unique CDR3 amino acid sequences were identified. The last blood draw happened 4 weeks after radiation, timed to coincide with nephrectomy. The full study reports these points: Top tumor clonotypes rose in blood from baseline to 2 weeks post-radiation, then contracted by 4 weeks, suggesting transient expansion of tumor-resident clones. Dynamics of the blood repertoire were not tracked past 4 weeks after treatment. The single-armed trial design could not address effects of radiation dose or scheduling on the TCR repertoire. No pretreatment tumor biopsies were available, so the baseline intratumoral presence of clonotypes could not be determined.

The time point label for this specimen denotes: blood 4 weeks post-SBRT, at nephrectomy. In light of the paper, this sample's treatment or condition label describes: 15 Gy SBRT to primary tumor, nephrectomy 4 weeks later. The samples were drawn from a clinical trial, where primary renal cell carcinomas were treated with 15 Gy of stereotactic body radiation therapy and then removed by nephrectomy 4 weeks afterward. To track tumor-enriched clonotypes, serial peripheral blood was sampled from radiation-treated patients at baseline and at 2 weeks and 4 weeks after SBRT. Renal cell carcinoma with clear cell pathology was present in all patients. The QIAamp DNA Blood Mini Kit (Qiagen) was used to prepare genomic DNA for TCR sequencing. Only samples passing all quality control checks were included in the analyses. CDR1 and CDR2 are drawn from the germline V gene: MNHEY, SVGAGI. Trimmed from V: 7 bases; trimmed from J: 3 bases; junction bases lacking a gene match: 5. Its CDR3 holds 13 amino acids, cysteine through phenylalanine. CDR3 DNA only is kept here, 39 bases in frame from base 1.

A word on this clone: The target of this receptor is not known. The sample holds no much larger clone one base away, and base qualities are not on file.

The immunoSEQ kit was used, according to the manufacturer's recommendations, to generate TCR beta libraries from genomic DNA. To prepare the libraries, a first multiplex PCR with proprietary primers was run, followed by a second PCR that added unique barcodes, and a bead cleanup was done after each round. A positive control reaction and a negative control reaction, both provided in the kit, were run with every batch of samples. The final libraries underwent checking on an Agilent 4200 TapeStation D1000 ScreenTape, volumetric pooling, and quantification by qPCR. Sequencing was performed on an Illumina NextSeq500 with a MidOutput 150-cycle cartridge, and 156 Read1 and 15 Index1 cycles were run with kit custom primers. The pooled library was loaded at around 1.1 pM with approximately 20% PhiX control spiked in. In the original analysis: The vendor-processed data were analyzed in R, and a clonotype was defined as all T cells that share the same CDR3 nucleotide sequence. In the clone abundance analyses, frequencies in each sample were normalized to that sample's 10,000 most abundant clones. Before analysis, public T cell clones were removed, and these numbered fewer than six per sample on average. A difference in abundance of at least 32-fold between compartments was used to define tumor-enriched and baseline blood-enriched clonotypes. A beta-binomial differential abundance model was applied to find clonotypes that expanded or contracted between blood time points. Similarity between tumor and blood repertoires was quantified using the Baroni-Urbani and Buser coefficient, and groups were compared with two-tailed Wilcoxon tests in R. TCRdb re-hosts the immuneACCESS table, in-frame sequences only. Its copies lack some clones; in the studies checked, an unresolved V gene accounts for under half of them, and the cause for the rest is not known. V and J calls and clone size are those listed in that table; D and trimming were worked out from the DNA. The sample table contains approximately 150,000 clones; only one count was recorded for approximately 86% of them. The ten largest clones take up 15% to 20% of the sample.

The TCR originated in a woman aged 45-65 years with renal cell carcinoma. The sequence joins TRBV6-5 to TRBJ1-2; 7 bases in the middle match TRBD1. The material sequenced was blood, taken from a patient whose treatment included radiotherapy and nephrectomy. The sequenced DNA: TGTGCCAGCACACAGGGGCCTGACTATGGCTACACCTTC. Its translation is CASTQGPDYGYTF.